These 29 T cell receptor beta chains share one sample of origin, sequenced in a study of graft-versus-host responses after intestinal transplantation. Sequenced by immunoSEQ multiplex PCR; TCRdb stores in-frame clones only, minus some. Of around 110,000 clones in the sample, just over 90% are singletons; the top ten hold over 0.15%. These receptors' targets are unknown. The sample was unstimulated CD4+ T cells sorted from spleen or lymph node cells, taken before intestinal transplant. The receptor set was obtained from a human donor who received an intestinal transplant.

The V gene is TRBV28, the J gene TRBJ2-3, with D tentatively TRBD1 (6 bases). The CDR3 has 15 amino acids. In germline, CDR1 is MDHEN, CDR2 SYDVKM. V was trimmed by 4 bases and J by 6 bases, leaving 17 bases between them. The CDR3 region is CASSSPSPGADTQYF. In DNA form, the CDR3 reads TGTGCCAGCAGTTCCCCCTCGCCAGGGGCGGATACGCAGTATTTT.

The chain uses TRBV6-5 and TRBJ1-2, with TRBD1 matching over 9 bases. In germline, CDR1 is MNHEY, CDR2 SVGAGI. This CDR3 spans 15 amino acids. V lost 6 bases and J lost 3; bases outside the gene matches: 8. CDR3 sequence reads: CASSPGTGRDYGYTF. In DNA form, the CDR3 reads TGTGCCAGCAGCCCTGGGACAGGGAGGGACTATGGCTACACCTTC.

The J gene is TRBJ1-6, the V gene TRBV6-1, with D perhaps matching TRBD1 (6 bases). V lost 5 bases, J lost 6 bases, and 11 bases lay in between. Germline lookup yields CDR1 MNHNS and CDR2 SASEGT. This CDR3 has 14 amino acids. The CDR3 here is CASSLGHSNSPLHF. The CDR3 nucleotides are TGTGCCAGCAGTTTGGGACATTCTAATTCACCCCTCCACTTT.

This chain connects TRBV19 to TRBJ2-5; perhaps TRBD2 as D (6 bases). The CDR3 has 13 amino acids. The ends were cut back, 5 bases at V and 3 bases at J, with 10 bases in the middle. Germline CDR1 is LNHDA and CDR2 is SQIVND (reference sequence). Here the CDR3 reads CASSRDLEETQYF. The CDR3 nucleotides are TGTGCCAGTAGTCGGGACTTGGAAGAGACCCAGTACTTC.

The chain recombines TRBV4-3 with TRBJ1-5, with no clear D. Germline assignment: CDR1 LGHNA and CDR2 YSLEER. V was trimmed by 0 bases and J by 6 bases, leaving 6 bases between them. The CDR3 has 13 amino acids. CDR3 loop: CASSQELSQPQHF. The CDR3 coding sequence is TGCGCCAGCAGCCAAGAACTCTCTCAGCCCCAGCATTTT.

The rearrangement links TRBV5-4 to TRBJ2-7; 8 bases match TRBD2. The junction had 12 bases not matched to a gene; V was cut back by 1 base and J by 0 bases. This CDR3 spans 18 amino acids. Germline CDR1 SGHNT, CDR2 YYREEE (reference sequence). CDR3: CASSLRLAGSHTSYEQYF. The CDR3 coding sequence is TGTGCCAGCAGCTTGAGGCTAGCGGGTAGTCATACCTCCTACGAGCAGTACTTC.

The genes are TRBV5-1 and TRBJ2-1, with TRBD1 matching 7 bases. V shed 5 bases, J shed 6 bases, and the junction held 11 bases outside the gene matches. Germline V gives CDR1 SGHRS, CDR2 YFSETQ. The CDR3 contains 15 residues. Here the CDR3 DNA reads TGCGCCAGCAGTAGTCCCGGGACAGTCTCCAATGAGCAGTTCTTC. Amino acid sequence: CASSSPGTVSNEQFF.

The count of this clone is one. The CDR3 bases are TGTGCCAGCAGCTTGGTCCAGGGGAGCGAGCAGTACTTC. Protein: CASSLVQGSEQYF. This chain connects TRBV5-4 to TRBJ2-7, with TRBD1 as a possible D gene (6 bases). The CDR3 spans 13 residues. Germline V gene sequence: CDR1 SGHNT, CDR2 YYREEE (reference sequence). Trimming pared 0 bases from V and 6 bases from J, leaving 10 bases between.

CDR3 residues: CASSKKDRRANQPQHF. In DNA form, the CDR3 reads TGTGCCAGTAGTAAAAAGGACAGGCGAGCCAATCAGCCCCAGCATTTT. The chain joins TRBV19 to TRBJ1-5; TRBD1 matches 7 bases. V lost 4 bases to trimming and J lost 3 bases; unmatched junction nucleotides: 9. The CDR3 extends over 16 amino acids. Germline CDR1 is LNHDA and CDR2 is SQIVND (reference sequence).

The CDR3 loop reads CASSHSAGVSANVLTF. DNA of the CDR3: TGCGCCAGCAGCCATTCTGCAGGGGTATCGGCCAACGTCCTGACTTTC. The J gene is TRBJ2-6, the V gene TRBV4-1, with a tentative D call TRBD1 (6 bases). The germline V and J ends were trimmed by 3 bases and 6 bases, with 15 bases remaining between them. The CDR3 is made up of 16 amino acids. Germline CDR1 is MGHRA and CDR2 is YSYEKL.

The V call is TRBV7-6, the J call TRBJ1-1; TRBD1 matches 7 bases. The CDR3 sequence is 14 residues long. Germline CDR1 SGHVS, CDR2 FNYEAQ. The V segment lost 3 bases and the J segment 5 bases; nucleotides outside the gene matches: 6. The CDR3 DNA sequence: TGTGCCAGCAGCTTGGAGAGGGGGCTAACTGAAGCTTTCTTT. Protein: CASSLERGLTEAFF.

The chain couples TRBV5-1 to TRBJ2-7; 12 nucleotides align to TRBD2. CDR1 and CDR2 from the germline V gene are SGHRS and YFSETQ. After removal of 0 bases from V and 3 bases from J, the junction contained 7 bases not matched to a gene. This CDR3 has 17 residues. This CDR3 is CASSLEAGTSGYYEQYF. The CDR3 DNA is TGCGCCAGCAGCTTGGAAGCCGGGACTAGCGGGTACTACGAGCAGTACTTC.

The chain employs TRBV5-1 and TRBJ1-1; D is unresolved. The CDR3 is 15 amino acids. Germline V gene sequence: CDR1 SGHRS, CDR2 YFSETQ. V was pared by 4 bases and J by 3 bases, with 16 bases between. The CDR3 protein is CASSPRLRGDTEAFF. CDR3 coding DNA: TGCGCCAGCAGCCCACGACTGCGCGGGGACACTGAAGCTTTCTTT.

The J gene is TRBJ2-1, the V gene TRBV5-1; TRBD2 agrees at 14 bases. There are 17 residues in the CDR3. Germline values: CDR1 SGHRS, CDR2 YFSETQ. J was trimmed by 4 bases and V by 5 bases; bases with no gene match: 8. The CDR3 region is CASRGGTSGSQYNEQFF. As DNA, the CDR3 is TGCGCCAGCAGGGGCGGGACTAGCGGGAGTCAGTACAATGAGCAGTTCTTC.

A remark on this clone: The same CDR3 arises from other DNA sequences in this sample as well. The chain couples TRBV10-3 to TRBJ1-2; 8 positions agree with TRBD1. J lost 4 bases, V lost 2 bases, and 15 bases had no gene match. Germline V gene data show CDR1 as ENHRY and CDR2 as SYGVKD. This CDR3 is 18 amino acids long. The CDR3 region is CAISELIGQGFRSYGYTF. In nucleotides, the CDR3 is TGTGCCATCAGTGAGCTTATAGGACAGGGTTTTAGATCCTATGGCTACACCTTC.

The chain recombines TRBV6-1 with TRBJ2-6; D is undetermined. V was cut by 4 bases and J by 0 bases, with 4 bases left in between. Germline V gives CDR1 MNHNS, CDR2 SASEGT. This CDR3 is built from 14 residues. The CDR3 loop is CASSVSSGANVLTF. CDR3 sequence (DNA): TGTGCCAGCAGTGTTAGCTCTGGGGCCAACGTCCTGACTTTC.

This sequence joins TRBV19 and TRBJ2-7; 14 bases are a match to TRBD2. J lost 0 bases, V lost 1 base, and 8 bases had no gene match. Germline-derived CDR1 and CDR2 are LNHDA and SQIVND (reference sequence). The CDR3 is 19 amino acids. The CDR3 nucleotides read TGTGCCAGTAGTATAGCAGGGACTAGCGGGAGTTCTCGCTCCTACGAGCAGTACTTC. As protein: CASSIAGTSGSSRSYEQYF.

The chain joins TRBV7-9 to TRBJ1-6; 7 bases align to TRBD1. Germline V gene lookup returns CDR1 SEHNR and CDR2 FQNEAQ (reference sequence). The CDR3 extends over 15 amino acids. V lost 3 bases and J lost 11; bases outside the gene matches: 10. The CDR3 spells CASSFSTDRLPPLHF. The CDR3 DNA reads as TGTGCCAGCAGCTTTTCTACGGACAGGCTGCCACCCCTCCACTTT.

This clone was counted a single time. V usage is TRBV19 and J usage is TRBJ1-1, with 7 bases lining up with TRBD1. The CDR3 spans 14 residues. Germline CDR1 is LNHDA and CDR2 is SQIVND (reference sequence). Trimming removed 5 bases from V and 1 base from J; junction bases left unmatched: 4. The CDR3 coding sequence is TGTGCCAGTAGTGCAGGACAGGAGAACACTGAAGCTTTCTTT. Its protein product is CASSAGQENTEAFF.

This clone was detected only once. The V call is TRBV18, the J call TRBJ2-2, with D possibly matching TRBD1 (6 bases). V shed 2 bases and J shed 6 bases, with 13 bases lying between them. This CDR3 comprises 15 residues. Germline assignment: CDR1 KGHSH and CDR2 LQKENI. CDR3 in DNA: TGTGCCAGCTCACCAAGGGGGACGACACCCGGGGAGCTGTTTTTT. Its protein is CASSPRGTTPGELFF.

The chain employs TRBV29-1 and TRBJ2-1; 14 positions match TRBD2. The CDR3 runs to 15 residues. The V segment lost 7 bases and the J segment 9 bases; nucleotides outside the gene matches: 11. Germline V CDR1 and CDR2: SQVTM, ANQGSEA. The CDR3 bases are TGCAGCGCCGAGTCGACTAGCGGGGGGGCCGGTGAGCAGTTCTTC. Its protein is CSAESTSGGAGEQFF.

J is TRBJ2-3 and V is TRBV19, with 8 bases fitting TRBD2. V lost 1 base and J lost 0; bases outside the gene matches: 12. The germline V gene has CDR1 LNHDA and CDR2 SQIVND (reference sequence). The length of the CDR3 is 19 residues. As DNA, the CDR3 is TGTGCCAGTAGTATAGTTGGCCTAGCGGGTACGACCAGCACAGATACGCAGTATTTT. It codes for CASSIVGLAGTTSTDTQYF.

This clone has more than one count but fewer than ten. The chain joins TRBV27 to TRBJ1-2; 10 bases match TRBD1. Per germline, CDR1 MNHEY and CDR2 SMNVEV (reference sequence). The CDR3 runs to 14 residues. Losses at the gene ends were 6 bases for V and 4 bases for J; bases not matched to a gene: 5. The CDR3, as DNA: TGTGCCAGCAGCTGGACAGGGGGTAGCTATGGCTACACCTTC. Translated: CASSWTGGSYGYTF.

This clone was counted a few times. This rearrangement joins TRBV5-1 to TRBJ1-2; D gene unclear. The germline gives CDR1 SGHRS, CDR2 YFSETQ. V gave up 2 bases and J gave up 3 bases, with 11 bases separating them. The CDR3 has 14 residues. CDR3 nucleotides: TGCGCCAGCAGCTTAGCGGCAGCAGACTATGGCTACACCTTC. Translated, it gives CASSLAAADYGYTF.

This clone showed up just a few times. The chain carries TRBV4-3 and TRBJ1-2; 7 nucleotides line up with TRBD1. The ends lost 0 bases at V and 4 bases at J; junction bases unmatched: 8. Per germline, CDR1 LGHNA and CDR2 YSLEER. The CDR3 sequence is 16 residues long. The CDR3 DNA reads as TGCGCCAGCAGCCAAGATCTAGGACAGGTGATCTATGGCTACACCTTC. It translates to CASSQDLGQVIYGYTF.

The CDR3 coding sequence is TGTGCCAGCAGCTTCTCGGACGAGCAGTACTTC. Its translation: CASSFSDEQYF. J is TRBJ2-7 and V is TRBV7-2, with no clear D. V lost 3 bases to trimming and J lost 5 bases, with 5 bases between them. CDR1 is SGHTA and CDR2 is FQGNSA in the germline V gene. CDR3 length equals 11 residues.

The chain carries TRBV18 and TRBJ2-5; possibly TRBD2 for D (5 bases). Germline lookup yields CDR1 KGHSH and CDR2 LQKENI. V was shortened by 1 base and J by 5 bases, with 11 bases between the two germline ends. CDR3 length: 14 residues. The CDR3 coding sequence is TGTGCCAGCTCACCACGGGAGTTGGGCGAGACCCAGTACTTC. Amino acids: CASSPRELGETQYF.

The chain carries TRBV7-6 and TRBJ2-3, with TRBD1 as a possible D gene (7 bases). Germline values: CDR1 SGHVS, CDR2 FNYEAQ. V was clipped by 5 bases and J by 2 bases, with 17 bases between them. CDR3 length equals 16 residues. CDR3 in amino acids: CASSLVQGRFTDTQYF. In nucleotides, the CDR3 is TGTGCCAGCAGCCTAGTACAGGGGAGGTTCACAGATACGCAGTATTTT.

V gene TRBV7-8 combines with J gene TRBJ1-3; TRBD1 is a possible D gene (5 bases). Germline values: CDR1 SGHVS, CDR2 FQNEAQ. This CDR3 contains 14 residues. V lost 3 bases and J 1 base, leaving 7 bases between the germline ends. The chain's CDR3 is CASSLGGSGNTIYF. CDR3 bases: TGTGCCAGCAGCTTGGGGGGATCTGGAAACACCATATATTTT.